This TCR beta chain was sequenced for a study of T-cell memory formation after mild COVID-19 (dated by TCRdb to the early 2020s). About the study as a whole: Most TCR sequence clusters were specific to one of the two donors. Two young, previously healthy adult volunteers, one female and one male, were included in the cohort. Longitudinal TCRalpha and TCRbeta repertoire sequencing tracked T-cell clones expanding and contracting after mild COVID-19 in two donors.

Including the terminal cysteine and phenylalanine, the CDR3 comprises 14 residues. Only the CDR3 part of the read is kept: 42 bases, read in frame from the first base. V loses 5 bases at its end and J loses 10 bases; junction bases beyond the gene matches: 13. The germline V gene gives CDR1 as SGHAT and CDR2 as FQNNGV. This clonotype was recorded at least ten times. It has no known antigen specificity. Base-call qualities are not available, and no considerably larger clone is one nucleotide away. Results the study describes overall, beyond this receptor: The study included only a couple of mild cases, and larger cohorts that include severe cases with pre-infection samples were judged to be necessary. Whether the second-wave clones peaking on day 37 were SARS-CoV-2 specific was not confirmed. Contracting CD4+ clones were found mainly in CM and EM memory subsets, while CD8+ clones were enriched in EMRA. Some responding clones were detected in pre-infection memory, which suggested that pre-existing cross-reactive memory T cells had joined the SARS-CoV-2 response. Clones contracting from day 15 to 85 had balanced CD4/CD8 phenotypes, while a second wave expanding from day 15 to 37 was biased towards CD4+.

The sample was run on an Illumina NovaSeq 6000. TCRalpha and TCRbeta cDNA libraries were built by 5'RACE with constant-segment primers, adding sample barcodes and unique molecular identifiers. RNA was extracted from every sample with Trizol reagent. The libraries were amplified in two PCR steps, and the second step added a second sample barcode and Illumina TruSeq adapters. The libraries were sequenced on an Illumina NovaSeq using 2 x 150 bp paired-end reads. The authors processed their data as follows. Demultiplexing of reads and collapsing into UMI-guided consensus sequences were performed with migec v1.2.7. Using mixcr v2.1.11, the UMI consensuses were aligned to TRA and TRB V and J templates and assembled into clonotypes. Expanded or contracted clonotypes were those called significant by both edgeR and NoisET, with noise models trained on biological replicates. For edgeR calls, the cutoffs were a false discovery rate-adjusted p below 0.01 and a log2 fold-change threshold of 1. As an exploratory analysis of dynamics, max-normalized trajectories of the 1000 most abundant clonotypes were examined by PCA with hierarchical clustering. Separately sequenced CD4+ and CD8+ repertoires were used to assign a CD4 or CD8 phenotype to each responding clone. The public reads were reanalyzed by TCRdb: fastp trimming at Q25, MiXCR alignment, in-frame beta chains only. Rows are combined by CDR3 protein, so each entry shows the most common genes and DNA. TCRdb's processing, not the study's, gives the V and J calls here. In all, the sample holds 250,000 to 400,000 distinct CDR3 sequences, and 13% to 15% of those were seen once. Roughly 21% of the sample is taken by the ten largest.

Ficoll-Paque density gradient centrifugation was the method used to isolate PBMCs. The V and J genes are TRBV11-2 and TRBJ2-5, with TRBD2 identical over 7 junction bases. The sequence came from a man between 18 and 29 years old who had mild COVID-19 (a few samples of this study predate the infection). The sample titles of this study are shuffled in the database, so cell type and time point are left out; the donor was told from shared clones. The sample consisted of PBMCs or a T cell subset sorted from them (not recorded which). The CDR3 protein is CASSDTSGDFHQYF. The DNA is as follows: TGTGCCAGCAGCGATACAAGCGGGGATTTCCACCAGTACTTC. Outside the CDR3, residues come from the reference TRBV11-2 and TRBJ2-5 proteins, so the full variable domain is: EAGVAQSPRYKIIEKRQSVAFWCNPISGHATLYWYQQILGQGPKLLIQFQNNGVVDDSQLPKDRFSAERLKGVDSTLKIQPAKLEDSAVYLCASSDTSGDFHQYFGPGTRLLVL.